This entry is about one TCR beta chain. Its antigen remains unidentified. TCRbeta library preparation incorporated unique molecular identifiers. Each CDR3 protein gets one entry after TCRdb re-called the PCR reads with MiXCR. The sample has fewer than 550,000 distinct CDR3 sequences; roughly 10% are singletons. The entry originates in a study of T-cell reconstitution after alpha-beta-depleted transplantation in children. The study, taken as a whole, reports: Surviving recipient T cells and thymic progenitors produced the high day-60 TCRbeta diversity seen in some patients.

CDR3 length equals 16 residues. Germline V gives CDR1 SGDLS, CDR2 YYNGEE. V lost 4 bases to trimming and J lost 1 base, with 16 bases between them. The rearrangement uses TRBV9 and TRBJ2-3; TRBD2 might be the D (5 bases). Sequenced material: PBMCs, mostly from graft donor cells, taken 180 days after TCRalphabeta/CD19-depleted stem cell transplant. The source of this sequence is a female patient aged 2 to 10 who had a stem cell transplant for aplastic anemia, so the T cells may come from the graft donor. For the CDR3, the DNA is TGTGCCAGCAGCCTAAGCGGCGGTAGAGGCACAGATACGCAGTATTTT. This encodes CASSLSGGRGTDTQYF.